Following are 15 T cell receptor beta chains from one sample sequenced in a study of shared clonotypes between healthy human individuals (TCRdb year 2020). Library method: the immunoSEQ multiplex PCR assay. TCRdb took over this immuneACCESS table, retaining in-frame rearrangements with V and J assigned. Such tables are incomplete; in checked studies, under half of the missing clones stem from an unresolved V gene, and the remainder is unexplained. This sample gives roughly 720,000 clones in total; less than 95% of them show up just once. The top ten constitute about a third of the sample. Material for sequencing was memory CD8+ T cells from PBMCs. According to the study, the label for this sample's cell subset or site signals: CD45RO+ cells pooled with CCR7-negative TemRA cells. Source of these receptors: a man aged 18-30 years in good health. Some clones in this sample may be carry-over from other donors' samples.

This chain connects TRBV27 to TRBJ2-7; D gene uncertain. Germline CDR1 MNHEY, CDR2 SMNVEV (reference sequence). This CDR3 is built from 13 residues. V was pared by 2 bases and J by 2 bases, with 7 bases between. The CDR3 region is CASSLRATYEQYF. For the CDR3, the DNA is TGTGCCAGCAGTTTACGCGCTACCTACGAGCAGTACTTC.

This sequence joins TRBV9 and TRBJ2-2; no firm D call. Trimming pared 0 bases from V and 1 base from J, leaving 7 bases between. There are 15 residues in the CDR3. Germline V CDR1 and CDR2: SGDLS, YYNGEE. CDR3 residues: CASSVGGVNTGELFF. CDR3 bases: TGTGCCAGCAGCGTAGGTGGGGTGAACACCGGGGAGCTGTTTTTT. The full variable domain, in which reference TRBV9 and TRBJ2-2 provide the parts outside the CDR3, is DSGVTQTPKHLITATGQRVTLRCSPRSGDLSVYWYQQSLDQGLQFLIQYYNGEERAKGNILERFSAQQFPDLHSELNLSSLELGDSALYFCASSVGGVNTGELFFGEGSRLTVL.

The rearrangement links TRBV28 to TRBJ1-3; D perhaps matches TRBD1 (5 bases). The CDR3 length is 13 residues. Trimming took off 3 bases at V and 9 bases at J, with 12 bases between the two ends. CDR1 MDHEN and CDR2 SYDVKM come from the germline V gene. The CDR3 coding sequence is TGTGCCAGCAGTTTTTTCGGCGGGACCACCATATATTTT. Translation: CASSFFGGTTIYF.

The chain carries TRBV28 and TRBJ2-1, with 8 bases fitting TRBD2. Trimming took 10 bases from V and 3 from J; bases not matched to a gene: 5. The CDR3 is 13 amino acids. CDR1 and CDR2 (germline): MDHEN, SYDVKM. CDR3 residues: CANGGRLYNEQFF. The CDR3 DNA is TGTGCCAACGGCGGGAGGCTCTACAATGAGCAGTTCTTC.

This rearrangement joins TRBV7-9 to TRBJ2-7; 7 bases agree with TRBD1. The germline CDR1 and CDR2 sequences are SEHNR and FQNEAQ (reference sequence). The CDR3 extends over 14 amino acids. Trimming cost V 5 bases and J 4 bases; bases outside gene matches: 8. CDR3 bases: TGTGCCAGCAGCCCCTGGGGACAGCCATACGAGCAGTACTTC. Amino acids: CASSPWGQPYEQYF. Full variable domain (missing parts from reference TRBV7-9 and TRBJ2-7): DTGVSQNPRHKITKRGQNVTFRCDPISEHNRLYWYRQTLGQGPEFLTYFQNEAQLEKSRLLSDRFSAERPKGSFSTLEIQRTEQGDSAMYLCASSPWGQPYEQYFGPGTRLTVT.

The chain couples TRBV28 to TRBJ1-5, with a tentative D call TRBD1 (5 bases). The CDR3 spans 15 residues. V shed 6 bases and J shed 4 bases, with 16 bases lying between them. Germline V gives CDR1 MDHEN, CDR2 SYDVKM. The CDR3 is CASSPGRGRNQPQHF. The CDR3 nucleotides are TGTGCCAGCAGCCCCGGGAGGGGTAGGAATCAGCCCCAGCATTTT.

The CDR3 spells CASSFTGTGYEQYF. CDR3 bases: TGTGCCAGCAGCTTTACCGGGACAGGCTACGAGCAGTACTTC. V and J are TRBV11-1 and TRBJ2-7; 8 bases align to TRBD1. This CDR3 is 14 amino acids long. Germline V gene data show CDR1 as SGHAT and CDR2 as FQDESV (reference sequence). Trimming at V came to 3 bases and at J to 3 bases, leaving 4 bases not matched to a gene.

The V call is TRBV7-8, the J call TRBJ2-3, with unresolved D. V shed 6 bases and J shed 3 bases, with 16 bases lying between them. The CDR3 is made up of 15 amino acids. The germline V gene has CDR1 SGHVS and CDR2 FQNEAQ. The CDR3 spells CASSMWLSVTDTQYF. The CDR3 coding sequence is TGTGCCAGCAGTATGTGGCTTTCGGTTACAGATACGCAGTATTTT.

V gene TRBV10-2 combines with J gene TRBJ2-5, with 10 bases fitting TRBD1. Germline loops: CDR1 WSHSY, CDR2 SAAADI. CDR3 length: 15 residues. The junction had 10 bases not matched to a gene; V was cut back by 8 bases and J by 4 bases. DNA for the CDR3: TGCGCCAGCGTCCGGGACAGGGGTTTGGTAGAGACCCAGTACTTC. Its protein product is CASVRDRGLVETQYF.

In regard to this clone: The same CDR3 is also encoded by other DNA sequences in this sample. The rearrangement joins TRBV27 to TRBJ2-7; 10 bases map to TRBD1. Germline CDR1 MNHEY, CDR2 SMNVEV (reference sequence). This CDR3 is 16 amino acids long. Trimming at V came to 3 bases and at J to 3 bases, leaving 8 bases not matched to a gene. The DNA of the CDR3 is TGTGCCAGCAGTTTGTCCCCCGGGACAGGGGTCTACGAGCAGTACTTC. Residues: CASSLSPGTGVYEQYF.

CDR3 nucleotides: TGTGCCAGCATAAGTCGAGGGATACTGGGATACGAGCAGTACTTC. Protein: CASISRGILGYEQYF. This chain links TRBV6-1 with TRBJ2-7; D is perhaps TRBD2 (5 bases). V was clipped by 7 bases and J by 4 bases, with 20 bases between them. The CDR3 sequence is 15 residues long. CDR1 MNHNS and CDR2 SASEGT come from the germline V gene.

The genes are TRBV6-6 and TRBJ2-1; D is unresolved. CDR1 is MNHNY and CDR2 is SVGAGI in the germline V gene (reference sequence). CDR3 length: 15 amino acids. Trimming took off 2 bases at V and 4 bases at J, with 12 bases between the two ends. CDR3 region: CASSYGLGHYNEQFF. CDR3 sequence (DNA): TGTGCCAGCAGTTACGGGCTAGGCCATTACAATGAGCAGTTCTTC.

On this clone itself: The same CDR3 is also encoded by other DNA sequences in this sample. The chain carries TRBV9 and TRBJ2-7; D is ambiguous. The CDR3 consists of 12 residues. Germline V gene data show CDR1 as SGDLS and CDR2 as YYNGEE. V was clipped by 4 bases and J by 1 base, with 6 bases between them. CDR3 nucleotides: TGTGCCAGCAGCCCTCCGTCCTACGAGCAGTACTTC. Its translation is CASSPPSYEQYF.

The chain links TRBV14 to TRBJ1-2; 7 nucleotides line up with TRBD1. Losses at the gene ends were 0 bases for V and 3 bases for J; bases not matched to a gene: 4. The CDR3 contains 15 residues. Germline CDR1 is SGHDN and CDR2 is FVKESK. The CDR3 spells CASSQDPGGDYGYTF. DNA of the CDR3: TGTGCCAGCAGCCAAGACCCAGGGGGAGACTATGGCTACACCTTC.

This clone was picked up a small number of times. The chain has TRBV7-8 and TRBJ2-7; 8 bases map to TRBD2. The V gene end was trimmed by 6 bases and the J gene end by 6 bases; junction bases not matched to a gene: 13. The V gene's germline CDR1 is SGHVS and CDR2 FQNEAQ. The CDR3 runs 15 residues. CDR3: CASSPRAGGSVEQYF. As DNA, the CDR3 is TGTGCCAGCAGTCCGCGGGCGGGAGGCAGCGTCGAGCAGTACTTC.